The source of this T cell receptor beta chain is a study of CD8 T cells in ankylosing spondylitis. Overall study findings and caveats: There was a TCR beta motif, made of eight highly homologous variants, that appeared characteristic of ankylosing spondylitis blood. In synovial fluid and blood from reactive arthritis, some motif variants were previously reported. Clones linked with disease were CD8+ and fairly uncommon in the peripheral blood. As reported, disease-linked clones showed significant enrichment in matched ankylosing spondylitis synovial fluid.

This clonotype was recorded many times. Its antigen is currently unknown. Using quantitative 5'-RACE with molecular barcodes, the authors made TCR beta libraries. TCRdb independently ran MiXCR on the 5' RACE reads; one entry per CDR3 protein. The sample lists hundreds of thousands of distinct CDR3 sequences, approximately 17% occurring once. Trimming stripped 4 bases from V and 8 bases from J, with 9 bases between. Germline V CDR1 and CDR2: LGHDT, YNNKEL (reference sequence). The CDR3 length is 13 residues. The sequence was collected from a male donor with ankylosing spondylitis. Sample: blood, either unsorted or a sorted T cell fraction (not recorded which). The chain combines TRBV3-1 with TRBJ1-6; no clear D gene. The CDR3 region has the DNA TGTGCCAGCAGCCGGACGGAGGATTCACCCCTCCACTTT. It codes for CASSRTEDSPLHF.